The rows below give T cell receptor beta chains drawn from one sample of a study of shared clonotypes between healthy human individuals. Only in-frame clones appear in the TCRdb table, and some are missing; sequencing was by immunoSEQ multiplex PCR. The sample has about 2.1 million clones, about 93% seen once. Sequencing was done on a sample of naive CD8+ T cells from PBMCs. These receptors originate from a man aged 18-30 years in good health. Some clones in this sample may be carry-over from other donors' samples. Both conserved end residues are part of each CDR3. A D gene is named only where the DNA matches it firmly. Clone size appears in some rows only: once, few, many, or a class for an expanded clone.

.	TRBV14	.	TRBJ2-2	CASSQRGGNTGELFF	TGTGCCAGCAGCCAAAGAGGGGGAAACACCGGGGAGCTGTTTTTT
.	TRBV11-2	.	TRBJ1-4	CASSLARGNDEKLFF	TGTGCCAGCAGCTTAGCCAGAGGGAATGATGAAAAACTGTTTTTT
TRBD2	TRBV5-6	.	TRBJ2-2	CASSFEVLAGNTGELFF	TGTGCCAGCAGCTTCGAGGTACTAGCGGGAAACACCGGGGAGCTGTTTTTT
.	TRBV5-5	.	TRBJ2-7	CASSLYASSYEQYF	TGTGCCAGCAGCTTGTACGCAAGCTCCTACGAGCAGTACTTC
TRBD1	TRBV7-2	.	TRBJ1-2	CGGPPNRDRILSGYTF	TGTGGGGGACCCCCAAACCGGGACAGGATACTCAGTGGCTACACCTTC
TRBD1	TRBV7-9	.	TRBJ1-2	CASSPGQGKLGYTF	TGTGCCAGCAGCCCGGGACAGGGAAAACTTGGCTACACCTTC
.	TRBV4-2	.	TRBJ2-2	CASSQAGVTGELFF	TGTGCCAGCAGCCAAGCTGGGGTCACCGGGGAGCTGTTTTTT
.	TRBV2	.	TRBJ2-1	CASSEALRGARSYNEQFF	TGTGCCAGCAGTGAAGCGCTCCGGGGGGCGAGGTCCTACAATGAGCAGTTCTTC
TRBD2	TRBV27	.	TRBJ2-7	CASSLRLAGANEQYF	TGTGCCAGCAGTTTACGACTAGCGGGAGCTAACGAGCAGTACTTC
TRBD1	TRBV7-6	.	TRBJ1-1	CASSLPRQGTMNTEAFF	TGTGCCAGCAGCTTACCCAGACAGGGGACAATGAACACTGAAGCTTTCTTT
.	TRBV28	.	TRBJ2-5	CASSGDTGWGETQYF	TGTGCCAGCAGTGGGGATACAGGGTGGGGAGAGACCCAGTACTTC
TRBD2	TRBV10-3	.	TRBJ2-1	CAISWSETSGGGNEQFF	TGTGCCATCAGCTGGTCGGAGACTAGCGGGGGAGGGAATGAGCAGTTCTTC
.	TRBV2	few	TRBJ1-5	CASSRKGMGSQPQHF	TGTGCCAGCAGTCGAAAGGGGATGGGGAGTCAGCCCCAGCATTTT
.	TRBV28	once	TRBJ1-3	CASSFGASSGNTIYF	TGTGCCAGCAGTTTCGGGGCAAGCTCTGGAAACACCATATATTTT
.	TRBV19	.	TRBJ1-2	CASSIGFGNYGYTF	TGTGCCAGTAGTATAGGATTCGGGAACTATGGCTACACCTTC
TRBD1	TRBV28	.	TRBJ2-5	CASSFRTGGQETQYF	TGTGCCAGCAGTTTTAGGACAGGGGGCCAAGAGACCCAGTACTTC
.	TRBV6-1	.	TRBJ2-7	CASSAPRDRGLYEQYF	TGTGCCAGCAGTGCTCCCCGGGACCGAGGCCTCTACGAGCAGTACTTC
.	TRBV7-9	.	TRBJ2-7	CASSSDRYEQYF	TGTGCCAGCAGCTCAGACAGATACGAGCAGTACTTC
TRBD1	TRBV5-6	.	TRBJ1-5	CASSQGQGFNQPQHF	TGTGCCAGCAGCCAAGGACAGGGGTTCAATCAGCCCCAGCATTTT
.	TRBV7-8	.	TRBJ2-7	CASSGTLGGGEQYF	TGTGCCAGCAGCGGGACTCTGGGGGGTGGCGAGCAGTACTTC
.	TRBV2	.	TRBJ2-1	CASTGGYNEQFF	TGTGCCAGCACAGGCGGTTACAATGAGCAGTTCTTC
.	TRBV6-1	.	TRBJ2-1	CASTSGTRVYNEQFF	TGTGCCAGCACCTCCGGGACGCGGGTCTACAATGAGCAGTTCTTC
.	TRBV27	.	TRBJ2-3	CASSAVWGSYTDTQYF	TGTGCCAGCAGTGCAGTCTGGGGGTCCTACACAGATACGCAGTATTTT
TRBD1	TRBV6-1	.	TRBJ1-1	CASRLDRANEAFF	TGTGCCAGCAGACTTGACAGGGCTAATGAAGCTTTCTTT
TRBD1	TRBV4-3	.	TRBJ1-1	CASSELQGENTEAFF	TGCGCCAGCAGCGAACTACAGGGGGAAAACACTGAAGCTTTCTTT
.	TRBV2	.	TRBJ2-7	CASSEVSTYEQYF	TGTGCCAGCAGTGAAGTCAGTACCTACGAGCAGTACTTC
TRBD1	TRBV7-6	.	TRBJ2-5	CASSLAAGTGGETQYF	TGTGCCAGCAGCTTAGCGGCGGGGACAGGGGGAGAGACCCAGTACTTC
TRBD1	TRBV28	once	TRBJ1-1	CASSLTGATEAFF	TGTGCCAGCAGTCTTACAGGGGCCACTGAAGCTTTCTTT
TRBD1	TRBV28	.	TRBJ1-1	CASSLDRGGTEAFF	TGTGCCAGCAGTTTAGACAGGGGAGGAACTGAAGCTTTCTTT
.	TRBV19	.	TRBJ2-7	CASSIGSAEQYF	TGTGCCAGTAGTATAGGGTCAGCGGAGCAGTACTTC
.	TRBV4-1	.	TRBJ1-1	CASSLKGHPNTEAFF	TGCGCCAGCAGCCTAAAGGGACACCCGAACACTGAAGCTTTCTTT
.	TRBV11-2	.	TRBJ1-1	CASSYGSEAFF	TGTGCCAGCAGCTATGGTTCTGAAGCTTTCTTT
.	TRBV9	.	TRBJ2-5	CASSATGGPQETQYF	TGTGCCAGCAGCGCCACGGGTGGGCCCCAAGAGACCCAGTACTTC
.	TRBV2	.	TRBJ1-2	CASSELSGGYGGYTF	TGTGCCAGCAGTGAACTTTCGGGGGGGTATGGTGGCTACACCTTC
.	TRBV5-4	.	TRBJ2-3	CASSVDRGSTDTQYF	TGTGCCAGCAGCGTAGACCGGGGTTCCACAGATACGCAGTATTTT
.	TRBV27	.	TRBJ2-7	CASRAGAVYYEQYF	TGTGCCAGCAGGGCCGGGGCGGTCTACTACGAGCAGTACTTC
.	TRBV5-6	.	TRBJ2-5	CASSHPGASETQYF	TGTGCCAGCAGCCACCCCGGGGCTTCGGAGACCCAGTACTTC
.	TRBV5-5	.	TRBJ2-4	CASSRAPTQSNIQYF	TGTGCCAGCAGCCGAGCCCCGACCCAATCCAACATTCAGTACTTC
TRBD1	TRBV10-3	.	TRBJ2-7	CAISESLGTGDSYEQYF	TGTGCCATCAGTGAGTCGTTGGGGACAGGAGACTCCTACGAGCAGTACTTC
TRBD1	TRBV4-2	.	TRBJ2-7	CASSQDPGQGSDEQYF	TGTGCCAGCAGCCAAGATCCGGGACAGGGTTCTGACGAGCAGTACTTC
.	TRBV15	once	TRBJ2-5	CATSRDLGNQETQYF	TGTGCCACCAGCAGAGATCTTGGCAACCAAGAGACCCAGTACTTC